Ten or more counts support the clone carrying this T cell receptor beta chain. Around 9.9 ml of fresh blood yielded the PBMCs by density gradient. This record belongs to a study of Graves' ophthalmopathy and Graves' hyperthyroidism. Researchers took RNA transcripts and amplified TCR beta CDR3 regions from them. Second-round multiplex PCR came after first-round RT-PCR with HTBI primers. TCRdb reprocessed the multiplex PCR reads via MiXCR and lists one record per CDR3 protein. The sample yields approximately 380,000 distinct CDR3 sequences, 21% seen once. This CDR3 has 14 residues. V lost 7 bases, J lost 3 bases, and 5 bases stayed unmatched.

This chain joins TRBV12-3 or TRBV12-4 and TRBJ2-5; the match to TRBD1 covers 10 bases. The receptor was isolated from a woman between 18 and 29 years old with stable Graves' hyperthyroidism. Source material: peripheral blood. The CDR3 nucleotides are TGTGCCAGCATCGAGGGACAGGGGAAAGAGACCCAGTACTTC. Amino acids: CASIEGQGKETQYF.